The 26 T cell receptor beta chains given below trace back to one sample, sequenced in a study of T cells in Graves' hyperthyroidism and ophthalmopathy. TCR beta CDR3 regions were amplified from RNA. RT-PCR in the first round (using the HTBI primer set) targeted the TCR CDR3. TCRdb itself ran the multiplex PCR reads through MiXCR, one entry per CDR3 protein. The table records 360,000 or so distinct CDR3 sequences, about 16% of them present only once. The sample taken for sequencing was blood. The source of these receptors is a woman aged 55-75 years with Graves' ophthalmopathy.

In this sample, this clonotype turned up many times. The chain links TRBV28 to TRBJ2-3, with TRBD1 matching over 10 bases. The germline V gene has CDR1 MDHEN and CDR2 SYDVKM. This CDR3 region has 16 residues. V lost 5 bases to trimming and J lost 1 base; unmatched junction nucleotides: 6. For the CDR3, the DNA is TGTGCCAGCAGTCGAGGACAGGGGGTGGGCACAGATACGCAGTATTTT. Encoded protein: CASSRGQGVGTDTQYF.

At least ten counts were recorded for this clonotype. V is TRBV24-1 and J is TRBJ2-1, with 12 bases lining up with TRBD1. This CDR3 contains 16 residues. V shed 1 base, J shed 6 bases, and the junction held 3 bases outside the gene matches. Germline assignment: CDR1 KGHDR and CDR2 SFDVKD. In DNA form, the CDR3 reads TGTGCCACCAGTGATTTCGGGGACAGGGGGCCCAATGAGCAGTTCTTC. It codes for CATSDFGDRGPNEQFF.

This clonotype came up many times. The genes are TRBV20-1 and TRBJ2-1; a weak D match, TRBD1 (6 bases). This CDR3 region has 16 residues. CDR1 and CDR2 from the germline V gene are DFQATT and SNEGSKA (reference sequence). V gave up 5 bases and J gave up 1 base, with 18 bases separating them. The CDR3: CSAYNQGNRSYNEQFF. The DNA for the CDR3 is TGCAGTGCTTATAACCAGGGGAACAGGTCCTACAATGAGCAGTTCTTC.

The chain links TRBV5-1 to TRBJ1-4, with D possibly being TRBD1 (5 bases). Trimming shortened V by 4 bases and J by 5 bases, and 12 bases separated the two germline ends. The CDR3 length is 14 residues. Germline loops: CDR1 SGHRS, CDR2 YFSETQ. This chain's CDR3 is CASSPQAGNEKLFF. The CDR3 DNA sequence: TGCGCCAGCAGCCCACAGGCGGGGAATGAAAAACTGTTTTTT.

The chain employs TRBV11-2 and TRBJ1-6; the D is unclear. The CDR3 extends over 17 amino acids. V lost 1 base, J lost 0 bases, and 10 bases lay in between. CDR1 and CDR2 from the germline V gene are SGHAT and FQNNGV. DNA of the CDR3: TGTGCCAGCAGCTTAGGAGGGCACCTCTCCTATAATTCACCCCTCCACTTT. The encoded protein is CASSLGGHLSYNSPLHF.

The rearrangement uses TRBV14 and TRBJ1-6, with D hard to call. CDR1 is SGHDN, CDR2 FVKESK, per germline. The CDR3 runs 15 residues. V was shortened by 3 bases and J by 3 bases, with 9 bases between the two germline ends. The CDR3 sequence: CASSHRRFYNSPLHF. CDR3 coding DNA: TGTGCCAGCAGCCACCGACGTTTCTATAATTCACCCCTCCACTTT.

This clonotype was seen a handful of times. In DNA form, the CDR3 reads TGCAGTGCTAGAGCCAGTCGGGGAGTGGGGACCGGGGAGCTGTTTTTT. This encodes CSARASRGVGTGELFF. The gene calls are TRBV20-1 and TRBJ2-2, with D tentatively TRBD2 (5 bases). Trimming left V 1 base short and J 5 bases short, with 17 bases between. The germline V gene has CDR1 DFQATT and CDR2 SNEGSKA (reference sequence). The CDR3 runs to 16 residues.

This clonotype was seen many times. The chain carries TRBV7-2 and TRBJ2-7; 12 nucleotides line up with TRBD1. CDR1 is SGHTA, CDR2 FQGNSA, per germline. J was trimmed by 5 bases and V by 4 bases; bases with no gene match: 12. This CDR3 is built from 17 residues. The CDR3 nucleotides are TGTGCCAGCAGCTCGCTCCCCGGGACAGGGGGCCTGCACGAGCAGTACTTC. Translation gives CASSSLPGTGGLHEQYF.

This clonotype was observed many times. The chain combines TRBV6-5 with TRBJ2-5; 7 bases map to TRBD2. The CDR3 loop spans 17 amino acids. Germline CDR1 reads MNHEY; CDR2 reads SVGAGI. V gave up 0 bases and J gave up 2 bases; unmatched junction bases: 9. DNA of the CDR3: TGTGCCAGCAGTTACTCGCCGGCTAGCGGAGGGCAAGAGACCCAGTACTTC. It codes for CASSYSPASGGQETQYF.

This chain links TRBV6-1 with TRBJ2-1; D gene ambiguous. This CDR3 spans 11 amino acids. Germline V lookup: CDR1 MNHNS, CDR2 SASEGT. The V end was cut by 6 bases, the J end by 8 bases, with 8 bases between. CDR3 in DNA: TGTGCCAGCAGGGACGACCATGAGCAGTTCTTC. This translates into CASRDDHEQFF.

This clonotype was recorded at least ten times. V gene TRBV5-1 combines with J gene TRBJ2-1; 8 bases agree with TRBD2. V was clipped by 3 bases and J by 0 bases; unmatched bases: 2. CDR1 is SGHRS and CDR2 is YFSETQ in the germline V gene. This CDR3 has 15 residues. CDR3 DNA sequence: TGCGCCAGCAGCTCCACTAGCGGCTCCTACAATGAGCAGTTCTTC. As protein: CASSSTSGSYNEQFF.

This clonotype was recorded at least ten times. The chain is built from TRBV6-1 and TRBJ2-7; a weak D match, TRBD2 (5 bases). The germline CDR1 and CDR2 sequences are MNHNS and SASEGT. The length of the CDR3 is 12 residues. V was shortened by 4 bases and J by 4 bases, with 8 bases between the two germline ends. This CDR3 reads CASSGRNYEQYF. The DNA of the CDR3 is TGTGCCAGCAGTGGGAGGAATTACGAGCAGTACTTC.

Ten or more counts support this clonotype. The chain couples TRBV29-1 to TRBJ2-1; 8 bases are shared with TRBD2. Per germline, CDR1 SQVTM and CDR2 ANQGSEA. The CDR3 covers 13 residues. V lost 1 base to trimming and J lost 8 bases; unmatched junction nucleotides: 4. The CDR3 nucleotides read TGCAGCGTTGAAGCGGGAGGGTGGGATGAGCAGTTCTTC. This codes for CSVEAGGWDEQFF.

This clonotype was counted a few times. V gene TRBV13 combines with J gene TRBJ2-5; 8 positions agree with TRBD2. V gave up 8 bases and J gave up 5 bases; unmatched junction bases: 22. This CDR3 region has 18 residues. The germline V gene encodes CDR1 PRHDT and CDR2 FYEKMQ (reference sequence). CDR3 DNA sequence: TGTGCCAGCCAGCTTTCGAGGGCTCCGGGAGGGCCGTCGGAGACCCAGTACTTC. It codes for CASQLSRAPGGPSETQYF. Full variable domain (outside the CDR3, taken from reference TRBV13 and TRBJ2-5): AAGVIQSPRHLIKEKRETATLKCYPIPRHDTVYWYQQGPGQDPQFLISFYEKMQSDKGSIPDRFSAQQFSDYHSELNMSSLELGDSALYFCASQLSRAPGGPSETQYFGPGTRLLVL.

This clonotype was counted ten times or more. A much larger clone differs from this one at a single base, so this may be a read error. The chain combines TRBV28 with TRBJ1-5; TRBD1 might be the D (6 bases). This CDR3 has 14 amino acids. Trimming removed 4 bases at V and 3 bases at J, with 10 bases between. Germline values: CDR1 MDHEN, CDR2 SYDVKM. The CDR3 DNA reads as TGTGCCAGCAGTTCCCCAGGGGACAATCAGCCCCAGCATTTT. It yields the protein CASSSPGDNQPQHF.

This clonotype was detected a few times. This chain's CDR3 is CASSVKEVGELFF. The DNA of the CDR3 is TGTGCCAGCAGTGTAAAGGAGGTCGGGGAGCTGTTTTTT. This chain links TRBV2 with TRBJ2-2; tentative D call: TRBD2 (5 bases). Per germline, CDR1 SNHLY and CDR2 FYNNEI. The CDR3 runs to 13 residues. Trimming took 4 bases from V and 7 from J, leaving 10 bases between them.

This clonotype was found many times. Written as DNA, the CDR3 is TGTGCCAGCAGTCCACCGGGACTAGCATCGAATGAGCAGTTCTTC. Residues: CASSPPGLASNEQFF. V usage is TRBV2 and J usage is TRBJ2-1, with 9 bases aligning to TRBD2. The V gene end was trimmed by 5 bases and the J gene end by 7 bases; junction bases not matched to a gene: 9. Looked up from germline, CDR1 is SNHLY and CDR2 is FYNNEI. CDR3 length: 15 residues.

This clonotype was counted ten times or more. The chain is built from TRBV20-1 and TRBJ1-1; tentative D call: TRBD1 (5 bases). The germline V gene has CDR1 DFQATT and CDR2 SNEGSKA (reference sequence). This CDR3 spans 15 amino acids. Trimming removed 6 bases from V and 4 bases from J, with 21 bases in between. The CDR3 nucleotides are TGCAGTGCCCGTGGGGGGGTGATGTTGGCCACTGAAGCTTTCTTT. This encodes CSARGGVMLATEAFF.

This clonotype has ten or more counts. The chain combines TRBV11-2 with TRBJ2-1, with TRBD2 matching 12 bases. V lost 4 bases, J lost 9 bases, and 13 bases stayed unmatched. The CDR3 is 17 amino acids. The germline V gene encodes CDR1 SGHAT and CDR2 FQNNGV. The CDR3 DNA is TGTGCCAGCAGCTCACATAAGTCGACTAGCGGGAGTAGTGAGCAGTTCTTC. It translates to CASSSHKSTSGSSEQFF.

The chain links TRBV6-2 or TRBV6-3 to TRBJ2-1; 8 nucleotides agree with TRBD2. Germline loops: CDR1 MNHEY, CDR2 SVGEGT. The CDR3 is 15 residues long. J gave up 7 bases and V 1 base, and 6 bases lay outside the gene matches. The CDR3 loop reads CASSYWGERGNEQFF. CDR3 bases: TGTGCCAGCAGTTACTGGGGGGAGCGGGGGAATGAGCAGTTCTTC.

This clonotype was seen only a few times. The chain employs TRBV9 and TRBJ2-1; D is ambiguous. The length of the CDR3 is 12 residues. V dropped 3 bases and J dropped 12 bases, with 13 bases sitting between them. Germline lookup yields CDR1 SGDLS and CDR2 YYNGEE. CDR3 sequence (DNA): TGTGCCAGCAGCGGCCCTAGAATTGTGCAGTTCTTC. Residues: CASSGPRIVQFF.

The V gene is TRBV20-1, the J gene TRBJ1-5; TRBD1 might be the D (5 bases). There are 14 residues in the CDR3. Trimming shortened V by 0 bases and J by 6 bases, and 12 bases separated the two germline ends. Germline lookup yields CDR1 DFQATT and CDR2 SNEGSKA (reference sequence). The CDR3 sequence: CSARDPQGPQPQHF. CDR3 sequence (DNA): TGCAGTGCTAGAGATCCGCAGGGTCCTCAGCCCCAGCATTTT.

The V and J genes are TRBV6-1 and TRBJ2-7; 7 bases agree with TRBD2. CDR1 MNHNS and CDR2 SASEGT come from the germline V gene. The CDR3 is 16 amino acids. Trimming at V came to 7 bases and at J to 4 bases, leaving 16 bases not matched to a gene. The CDR3 is CASTKKSAGEGYEQYF. CDR3 DNA: TGTGCCAGCACCAAAAAGTCGGCGGGAGAAGGGTACGAGCAGTACTTC.

This clonotype was seen a handful of times. The V call is TRBV10-3, the J call TRBJ1-4, with D possibly matching TRBD1 (5 bases). Deletions cut 4 bases from V and 8 bases from J, with 8 bases between. CDR3 size: 12 residues. From germline, CDR1 is ENHRY and CDR2 SYGVKD. CDR3 loop: CAISGAGEKLFF. The DNA of the CDR3 is TGTGCCATCAGTGGGGCAGGGGAAAAACTGTTTTTT.

The chain has TRBV5-1 and TRBJ2-3, with TRBD2 matching over 8 bases. This CDR3 has 17 amino acids. Unmatched junction bases numbered 14, after V lost 4 bases and J lost 4 bases. Germline CDR1 is SGHRS and CDR2 is YFSETQ. The CDR3 region has the DNA TGCGCCAGCAGCGCGGACAGTACGGGAGGGACGGCAGATACGCAGTATTTT. Its protein product is CASSADSTGGTADTQYF.

In its sample, this clonotype was seen many times. The chain combines TRBV20-1 with TRBJ2-1; no reliable D call. Germline CDR1 reads DFQATT; CDR2 reads SNEGSKA (reference sequence). This CDR3 comprises 16 residues. The V and J ends lost 0 bases and 1 base respectively, with 13 bases between them. CDR3 sequence: CSARDLNGPSYNEQFF. CDR3 nucleotides: TGCAGTGCTAGAGATCTGAACGGACCTTCCTACAATGAGCAGTTCTTC.